A selection of T cell receptor beta chains follows, all from one sample in a study of PD-1 blockade in classical Hodgkin lymphoma. Sequenced by immunoSEQ multiplex PCR; TCRdb stores in-frame clones only, minus some. The table has some 48,000 clones, about 80% seen once; the top ten hold around 19%. The source material was peripheral blood mononuclear cells (PBMCs), sampled before the fourth cycle of nivolumab. The receptors shown here come from a human donor with classical Hodgkin lymphoma. Each CDR3 is given with its conserved first and last residue. D genes are given only for firm matches. The size entry is marked missing in some rows and otherwise reads once, few, many or a size class.

D gene: TRBD2
clone size: .
V gene: TRBV7-2
J gene: TRBJ2-1
CDR3 length: 16
CDR3 DNA: TGTGCCAGCAGCTTAGAGGCTAGCGGAGACTACAATGAGCAGTTCTTC
CDR3 protein: CASSLEASGDYNEQFF

D gene: .
clone size: .
V gene: TRBV4-1
J gene: TRBJ2-5
CDR3 length: 16
CDR3 DNA: TGCGCCAGCAGCCAAGAGCCCGGGACTTTCCAAGAGACCCAGTACTTC
CDR3 protein: CASSQEPGTFQETQYF

D gene: TRBD1
clone size: once
V gene: TRBV7-2
J gene: TRBJ2-7
CDR3 length: 13
CDR3 DNA: TGTGCCAGCAGCTCAGGACAGGGCGGGTGGCAGTACTTC
CDR3 protein: CASSSGQGGWQYF

D gene: .
clone size: .
V gene: TRBV2
J gene: TRBJ2-7
CDR3 length: 13
CDR3 DNA: TGTGCCAGCAGTGACGGTTCCATCTACGAGCAGTACTTC
CDR3 protein: CASSDGSIYEQYF

D gene: TRBD1
clone size: once
V gene: TRBV5-1
J gene: TRBJ2-3
CDR3 length: 16
CDR3 DNA: TGCGCCAGCAGCCCCGGACAGGGAGGAATCACAGATACGCAGTATTTT
CDR3 protein: CASSPGQGGITDTQYF

D gene: TRBD2
clone size: .
V gene: TRBV5-1
J gene: TRBJ2-1
CDR3 length: 13
CDR3 DNA: TGCGCCAGCAGCGGCGGGACTAGCGGGCTTAGGTTCTTC
CDR3 protein: CASSGGTSGLRFF

D gene: .
clone size: .
V gene: TRBV6-1
J gene: TRBJ1-1
CDR3 length: 14
CDR3 DNA: TGTGCCAGCAGTGAAGGGGGGGCATACACTGAAGCTTTCTTT
CDR3 protein: CASSEGGAYTEAFF

D gene: .
clone size: .
V gene: TRBV6-5
J gene: TRBJ1-2
CDR3 length: 13
CDR3 DNA: TGTGCCAGCTTTAAGCGGGGTAACTATGGCTACACCTTC
CDR3 protein: CASFKRGNYGYTF

D gene: TRBD1
clone size: .
V gene: TRBV7-8
J gene: TRBJ2-3
CDR3 length: 17
CDR3 DNA: TGTGCCAGCAGCTTAGGACTTAGGACAGGGTCCACAGATACGCAGTATTTT
CDR3 protein: CASSLGLRTGSTDTQYF

D gene: TRBD1
clone size: .
V gene: TRBV2
J gene: TRBJ1-1
CDR3 length: 15
CDR3 DNA: TGTGCCAGCAGTGCACGACAGGGTGGGAGTACTGAAGCTTTCTTT
CDR3 protein: CASSARQGGSTEAFF

D gene: TRBD1
clone size: few
V gene: TRBV2
J gene: TRBJ1-5
CDR3 length: 13
CDR3 DNA: TGTGCCAGCACGACAGGGTTGGATCAGCCCCAGCATTTT
CDR3 protein: CASTTGLDQPQHF

D gene: .
clone size: .
V gene: TRBV5-6
J gene: TRBJ2-1
CDR3 length: 14
CDR3 DNA: TGTGCCAGCAGCTACGGGACGGTTTACAATGAGCAGTTCTTC
CDR3 protein: CASSYGTVYNEQFF

D gene: .
clone size: .
V gene: TRBV30
J gene: TRBJ1-6
CDR3 length: 14
CDR3 DNA: TGTGCCTGGAGAACCGGGACGCTGAATTCACCCCTCCACTTT
CDR3 protein: CAWRTGTLNSPLHF

D gene: TRBD2
clone size: .
V gene: TRBV19
J gene: TRBJ2-7
CDR3 length: 13
CDR3 DNA: TGTGCCAGTGGAGCGGGGGGGCCCTACGAGCAGTACTTC
CDR3 protein: CASGAGGPYEQYF

D gene: .
clone size: .
V gene: TRBV7-2
J gene: TRBJ2-1
CDR3 length: 16
CDR3 DNA: TGTGCCAGCAGCTCCCCCCCGGGCGCTATCTACAATGAGCAGTTCTTC
CDR3 protein: CASSSPPGAIYNEQFF

D gene: .
clone size: .
V gene: TRBV21-1
J gene: TRBJ1-5
CDR3 length: 13
CDR3 DNA: TGTGCCAGCAGCAGAGGCGGGGATCAGCCCCAGCATTTT
CDR3 protein: CASSRGGDQPQHF

D gene: TRBD2
clone size: .
V gene: TRBV10-2
J gene: TRBJ2-3
CDR3 length: 16
CDR3 DNA: TGCGCCAGCAGGCTAGCGGGGGGTACTAGCACAGATACGCAGTATTTT
CDR3 protein: CASRLAGGTSTDTQYF

D gene: TRBD1
clone size: .
V gene: TRBV30
J gene: TRBJ1-1
CDR3 length: 14
CDR3 DNA: TGTGCCTGGAGTGGGTCAGGGGGGACGATAGAAGCTTTCTTT
CDR3 protein: CAWSGSGGTIEAFF

D gene: .
clone size: once
V gene: TRBV7-2
J gene: TRBJ2-2
CDR3 length: 13
CDR3 DNA: TGTGCCAGCAACACGGTGCCTACCGGGGAGCTGTTTTTT
CDR3 protein: CASNTVPTGELFF

D gene: TRBD2
clone size: .
V gene: TRBV5-1
J gene: TRBJ2-5
CDR3 length: 15
CDR3 DNA: TGCGCCAGCAGGAATACCGGGACTACCCCGGAGACCCAGTACTTC
CDR3 protein: CASRNTGTTPETQYF

D gene: .
clone size: .
V gene: TRBV9
J gene: TRBJ1-1
CDR3 length: 12
CDR3 DNA: TGTGCCAGCAGCGTAGTGGGACGGGAAGCTTTCTTT
CDR3 protein: CASSVVGREAFF

D gene: .
clone size: .
V gene: TRBV30
J gene: TRBJ1-1
CDR3 length: 13
CDR3 DNA: TGTGCCTGGAGTGCCCTTGGCGGGCGCGGGAGCTTCTTT
CDR3 protein: CAWSALGGRGSFF

D gene: TRBD2
clone size: .
V gene: TRBV7-2
J gene: TRBJ2-7
CDR3 length: 15
CDR3 DNA: TGTGCCAGCAGCCTAGGACTAGCGGGGCCCTACGAGCAGTACTTC
CDR3 protein: CASSLGLAGPYEQYF

D gene: .
clone size: medium-sized
V gene: TRBV9
J gene: TRBJ1-5
CDR3 length: 13
CDR3 DNA: TGTGCCAGCAACAGGGAGATGGATCAGCCCCAGCATTTT
CDR3 protein: CASNREMDQPQHF

D gene: .
clone size: .
V gene: TRBV15
J gene: TRBJ2-1
CDR3 length: 14
CDR3 DNA: TGTGCCACCAGCAGGGTGGTTCCGTCCGATGAGCAGTTCTTC
CDR3 protein: CATSRVVPSDEQFF

D gene: .
clone size: .
V gene: TRBV14
J gene: TRBJ1-3
CDR3 length: 15
CDR3 DNA: TGTGCCAGCAGCCAAGATCTTTGGGGAGGAAACACCATATATTTT
CDR3 protein: CASSQDLWGGNTIYF

D gene: TRBD1
clone size: .
V gene: TRBV11-2
J gene: TRBJ1-1
CDR3 length: 16
CDR3 DNA: TGTGCCAGCAGACACAGCCAGACAGGGGGCAGAACTGAAGCTTTCTTT
CDR3 protein: CASRHSQTGGRTEAFF

D gene: TRBD2
clone size: .
V gene: TRBV7-9
J gene: TRBJ2-3
CDR3 length: 15
CDR3 DNA: TGTGCCAGCAGCTTGTTGGCGGGGGGCACAGATACGCAGTATTTT
CDR3 protein: CASSLLAGGTDTQYF

D gene: TRBD2
clone size: once
V gene: TRBV27
J gene: TRBJ2-7
CDR3 length: 14
CDR3 DNA: TGTGCCAGCAGACTCACTAGCGTAGCGTACGAGCAGTACTTC
CDR3 protein: CASRLTSVAYEQYF

D gene: TRBD1
clone size: .
V gene: TRBV27
J gene: TRBJ1-1
CDR3 length: 13
CDR3 DNA: TGTGCCAGCAGTCCCCGACAGGGGGGTGAAGCTTTCTTT
CDR3 protein: CASSPRQGGEAFF

D gene: .
clone size: .
V gene: TRBV5-1
J gene: TRBJ1-1
CDR3 length: 13
CDR3 DNA: TGTGCCAGCAGCTGGGGGACTCCCACTGAAGCTTTCTTT
CDR3 protein: CASSWGTPTEAFF

D gene: .
clone size: .
V gene: TRBV30
J gene: TRBJ1-2
CDR3 length: 12
CDR3 DNA: TGTGCCTGGTCTGCGGCGCCCTATGGCTACACCTTC
CDR3 protein: CAWSAAPYGYTF

D gene: TRBD2
clone size: .
V gene: TRBV5-1
J gene: TRBJ2-5
CDR3 length: 16
CDR3 DNA: TGCGCCAGCAGCGACGGACTAGCGGGAGAGTGGGAGACCCAGTACTTC
CDR3 protein: CASSDGLAGEWETQYF

D gene: .
clone size: .
V gene: TRBV29-1
J gene: TRBJ1-2
CDR3 length: 13
CDR3 DNA: TGCAGCGTTGACGGCGGGAAACTCTATGGCTACACCTTC
CDR3 protein: CSVDGGKLYGYTF

D gene: .
clone size: .
V gene: TRBV7-2
J gene: TRBJ1-3
CDR3 length: 12
CDR3 DNA: TGTGCCAGCAGCTTAGCTGGAAACACCATATATTTT
CDR3 protein: CASSLAGNTIYF

D gene: .
clone size: medium-sized
V gene: TRBV19
J gene: TRBJ2-5
CDR3 length: 14
CDR3 DNA: TGTGCCAGTAGTGATCGTCCAGGAAAAGAGACCCAGTACTTC
CDR3 protein: CASSDRPGKETQYF

D gene: .
clone size: .
V gene: TRBV5-1
J gene: TRBJ1-5
CDR3 length: 15
CDR3 DNA: TGCGCCAGCAGCTTGGCCGCAGGGAGCAATCAGCCCCAGCATTTT
CDR3 protein: CASSLAAGSNQPQHF

D gene: .
clone size: once
V gene: TRBV9
J gene: TRBJ2-1
CDR3 length: 15
CDR3 DNA: TGTGCCAGCAGCCCCCGGGAGCGGACCTACAATGAGCAGTTCTTC
CDR3 protein: CASSPRERTYNEQFF

D gene: TRBD1
clone size: .
V gene: TRBV5-4
J gene: TRBJ2-7
CDR3 length: 15
CDR3 DNA: TGTGCCAGCAGCTTGGGGGGACAGGGGGTAGGCGAGCAGTACTTC
CDR3 protein: CASSLGGQGVGEQYF

D gene: TRBD2
clone size: .
V gene: TRBV19
J gene: TRBJ2-3
CDR3 length: 15
CDR3 DNA: TGTGCCAGTCGGGGGGGGTCCAGTCGGACAGATACGCAGTATTTT
CDR3 protein: CASRGGSSRTDTQYF

D gene: TRBD1
clone size: .
V gene: TRBV5-1
J gene: TRBJ1-4
CDR3 length: 12
CDR3 DNA: TGCGCCAGTGGACAGGGCGGCGAAAAACTGTTTTTT
CDR3 protein: CASGQGGEKLFF

D gene: TRBD1
clone size: few
V gene: TRBV18
J gene: TRBJ1-2
CDR3 length: 13
CDR3 DNA: TGTGCCAGCTCCCTGGGACAGGGTTATGGCTACACCTTC
CDR3 protein: CASSLGQGYGYTF

D gene: .
clone size: .
V gene: TRBV7-6
J gene: TRBJ2-1
CDR3 length: 11
CDR3 DNA: TGTGCCAGCAGCTCCTCGTTGGAGCAGTTCTTC
CDR3 protein: CASSSSLEQFF

D gene: .
clone size: .
V gene: TRBV9
J gene: TRBJ1-2
CDR3 length: 12
CDR3 DNA: TGTGCCAGCAGCTCGCGTCCAGGAGGCTACACCTTC
CDR3 protein: CASSSRPGGYTF

D gene: .
clone size: .
V gene: TRBV15
J gene: TRBJ1-2
CDR3 length: 17
CDR3 DNA: TGTGCCACCAGCAGAGGACCGGGGGGCGGGGAGGACTATGGCTACACCTTC
CDR3 protein: CATSRGPGGGEDYGYTF